The clone carrying this TCR beta chain has only a few counts. The antigen is not known. This entry belongs to a study of regulatory T cells in long-lasting Graves disease. In the study overall: Persistence in Graves' disease required over 5 years of antithyroid drugs plus positive TSH receptor antibodies. Study outcomes and limitations: Those with persistent disease had in common more public clonotypes (more than 2,500) than new patients (approximately 990). Investigators studied peripheral blood only, not thyroid tissue.

This sample's time point: persistent/refractory GD, antithyroid drugs over 5 years with positive TRAb. Researchers made the TCR library from RNA that was extracted from PBMCs. V gave up 4 bases and J gave up 6 bases, with 10 bases separating them. Germline V gene sequence: CDR1 MDHEN, CDR2 SYDVKM. This CDR3 spans 14 amino acids. Construction of the TCR beta libraries employed iRepertoire HTBI primers in conjunction with Arm-PCR of CDR3 regions. TCRdb re-called the multiplex PCR reads with MiXCR, one entry per CDR3 protein. Of some 470,000 distinct CDR3 sequences in the sample, 20% to 25% were seen once.

Sequences were derived from peripheral blood mononuclear cells (PBMCs), sampled when the disease was refractory, from a patient treated with antithyroid drugs. This clonotype was sampled from a female donor with Graves disease. The rearrangement uses TRBV28 and TRBJ1-6; D call uncertain. The CDR3 bases are TGTGCCAGCAGTTCTCGATGGCTTAATTCACCCCTCCACTTT. It is translated as CASSSRWLNSPLHF.